The entry that follows covers one T cell receptor beta chain sequence. Its specificity is unknown. The germline V and J ends were trimmed by 2 bases and 2 bases, with 10 bases remaining between them. The CDR3 has 15 amino acids. CDR1 is MNHEY and CDR2 is SVGAGI in the germline V gene. Blood was drawn once from each donor into heparinised tubes. The draws averaged about 120 mL. The authors sorted CD4+ naive, central memory, regulatory and stem cell-like memory cells via CD45RO/CCR7/CD25/CD127/CD95/CD27. The data originate from a study of beta chain features in type 1 diabetes. Study-wide results and limits: In all four CD4+ subsets, TCRB CDR3 length was significantly, moderately reduced in type 1 diabetes. Reduced insertions and increased deletions marked VDJ junctions in type 1 diabetes patients.

Expressed TCRB transcripts were sequenced because the isolated RNA had all been reverse transcribed beforehand. Only in-frame clones appear in the TCRdb table, and some are missing; sequencing was by immunoSEQ multiplex PCR. Of tens of thousands of clones in the sample, about 69% were seen once. The specimen was Tregs from blood. The sequence came from a man aged 18-30 years with type 1 diabetes. This rearrangement joins TRBV6-5 to TRBJ1-3, with D perhaps matching TRBD1 (5 bases). The CDR3 DNA sequence: TGTGCCAGCAGTTACGTGCGGGGGACTGGAAACACCATATATTTT. Translating gives CASSYVRGTGNTIYF.